A single sample gave rise to the 24 T cell receptor beta chains below, sequenced in a study of blood T cells in healthy people across ages. A second PCR, run for about 6 to 11 cycles, used a sample-barcoded 5' primer plus a J-beta primer mix. TCRdb re-called the 5' RACE reads through MiXCR, storing one row per CDR3 protein. The sample yields some 1.5 million distinct CDR3 sequences, 25% to 30% seen once. Sequencing used blood. The receptors were gathered from a woman aged 25 to 39 in good health.

The chain recombines TRBV20-1 with TRBJ1-5; a possible D gene is TRBD1 (5 bases). The germline V and J ends were trimmed by 4 bases and 1 base, with 23 bases remaining between them. The CDR3 consists of 18 residues. Germline V lookup: CDR1 DFQATT, CDR2 SNEGSKA (reference sequence). The CDR3 region is CSAIPGGALRRSNQPQHF. As DNA, the CDR3 is TGCAGTGCTATCCCCGGCGGGGCCCTCAGGAGAAGCAATCAGCCCCAGCATTTT.

The V and J genes are TRBV28 and TRBJ1-1; D might be TRBD1 (5 bases). V was trimmed by 5 bases and J by 4 bases, leaving 14 bases between them. CDR1 MDHEN and CDR2 SYDVKM come from the germline V gene. The CDR3 extends over 14 amino acids. The DNA for the CDR3 is TGTGCCAGCAGTCTACCAGGGCCGAGCACTGAAGCTTTCTTT. As protein: CASSLPGPSTEAFF. The full variable domain, with the rest looked up from reference TRBV28 and TRBJ1-1, is DVKVTQSSRYLVKRTGEKVFLECVQDMDHENMFWYRQDPGLGLRLIYFSYDVKMKEKGDIPEGYSVSREKKERFSLILESASTNQTSMYLCASSLPGPSTEAFFGQGTRLTVV.

In this sample, this clonotype turned up a few times. The chain is built from TRBV27 and TRBJ2-5; the D gene could be TRBD1 or TRBD2 (6 bases each). CDR1 is MNHEY, CDR2 SMNVEV, per germline (reference sequence). This CDR3 has 16 amino acids. V shed 4 bases and J shed 1 base, with 16 bases lying between them. The CDR3 DNA sequence: TGTGCCAGCAGTTCCGGTTGGGGGGCCCTCCAAGAGACCCAGTACTTC. It encodes CASSSGWGALQETQYF.

The chain employs TRBV12-3 or TRBV12-4 and TRBJ1-5; no definite D call. Trimming removed 6 bases at V and 3 bases at J, with 6 bases between. CDR3 size: 12 residues. The CDR3 DNA reads TGTGCCAGCAGGATCCTCAATCAGCCCCAGCATTTT. Translating gives CASRILNQPQHF.

About this clonotype: The junction and the germline gene differ at one end; a read error may be behind it. This chain uses TRBV2 with TRBJ1-2, with D unresolved. Looked up from germline, CDR1 is SNHLY and CDR2 is FYNNEI. CDR3 size: 12 residues. This chain's CDR3 is CACSLVNYGYTF. For the CDR3, the DNA is TGTGCCTGCAGTCTAGTTAACTATGGCTACACCTTC.

The rearrangement links TRBV30 to TRBJ2-5; no clear D. CDR1 is GTSNPN, CDR2 SVGIG, per germline (reference sequence). Trimming pared 5 bases from V and 0 bases from J, leaving 13 bases between. The CDR3 sequence is 14 residues long. The CDR3 DNA reads TGTGCCTGGGAGGTTTCGGAGTACCAAGAGACCCAGTACTTC. This sequence encodes CAWEVSEYQETQYF.

The genes are TRBV6-2 or TRBV6-3 and TRBJ2-1; 9 positions match TRBD2. CDR1 MNHEY and CDR2 SVGEGT come from the germline V gene. This CDR3 is 16 amino acids long. The ends lost 2 bases at V and 8 bases at J; junction bases unmatched: 10. As DNA, the CDR3 is TGTGCCAGCAGTTACCCGAGCGGGAGGCCAAAGGATGAGCAGTTCTTC. Its translation: CASSYPSGRPKDEQFF.

This clonotype was seen repeatedly, ten times or more. The chain has TRBV11-2 and TRBJ2-7; D may be TRBD2 (7 bases). The CDR3 extends over 14 amino acids. Germline lookup yields CDR1 SGHAT and CDR2 FQNNGV. V lost 6 bases to trimming and J lost 4 bases, with 16 bases between them. The CDR3 is CASRLSRGGYEQYF. The CDR3 DNA follows: TGTGCCAGCAGACTATCCAGGGGAGGGTACGAGCAGTACTTC. Together with reference TRBV11-2 and TRBJ2-7, the CDR3 gives the full variable domain: EAGVAQSPRYKIIEKRQSVAFWCNPISGHATLYWYQQILGQGPKLLIQFQNNGVVDDSQLPKDRFSAERLKGVDSTLKIQPAKLEDSAVYLCASRLSRGGYEQYFGPGTRLTVT.

This clonotype was counted a few times. The chain links TRBV7-2 to TRBJ2-5; D not resolved. CDR1 is SGHTA, CDR2 FQGNSA, per germline. V shed 2 bases and J shed 11 bases, with 12 bases lying between them. The CDR3 contains 12 residues. The CDR3 protein is CASSLFPDEQYF. CDR3 nucleotide sequence: TGTGCCAGCAGCTTATTCCCGGATGAGCAGTACTTC.

The genes are TRBV12-3 or TRBV12-4 and TRBJ2-7; D gene ambiguous. V dropped 8 bases and J dropped 0 bases, with 14 bases sitting between them. The CDR3 sequence is 14 residues long. As DNA, the CDR3 is TGTGCCAGCGGAGAGACTGGCAGCTCCTACGAGCAGTACTTC. Translation: CASGETGSSYEQYF.

Of note for this clonotype: The junction does not match germline at one end; this may be a read error. The chain combines TRBV11-2 with TRBJ2-3; the D is unclear. From germline, CDR1 is SGHAT and CDR2 FQNNGV. The length of the CDR3 is 13 residues. In DNA form, the CDR3 reads TGTGCCAGCAGCCCGTATCTGGCAGATACGCAGGATTTT. Amino acid sequence: CASSPYLADTQDF.

This clonotype showed up many times. The chain carries TRBV24-1 and TRBJ2-7; 7 bases line up with TRBD1. Germline V CDR1 and CDR2: KGHDR, SFDVKD. The CDR3 is 16 residues long. The trim removed 7 bases at V and 0 bases at J, leaving 11 bases unmatched. The CDR3 sequence is CATSSSMTGSSYEQYF. Here the CDR3 DNA reads TGTGCCACCAGCTCGTCTATGACAGGGAGCTCCTACGAGCAGTACTTC.

The chain joins TRBV7-9 to TRBJ2-5, with D hard to call. The length of the CDR3 is 14 residues. Trimming cost V 5 bases and J 5 bases, with 15 bases left between them. In germline, CDR1 is SEHNR, CDR2 FQNEAQ (reference sequence). CDR3 in amino acids: CASSPAALGETQYF. In DNA, the CDR3 is TGTGCCAGCAGCCCCGCCGCACTGGGGGAGACCCAGTACTTC.

The chain couples TRBV18 to TRBJ2-4; no firm D call. The CDR3 has 16 residues. The V end lost 3 bases, the J end lost 13 bases, and 25 bases lay between the germline ends. Germline V gene sequence: CDR1 KGHSH, CDR2 LQKENI. CDR3 coding DNA: TGTGCCAGCTCACCGATAGGGCATGATGGGTACAATGAGCAGTACTTC. Protein product: CASSPIGHDGYNEQYF.

The chain couples TRBV12-3 or TRBV12-4 to TRBJ1-1; D is unresolved. The CDR3 has 14 amino acids. V gave up 0 bases and J gave up 4 bases, with 9 bases separating them. CDR3 sequence: CASSLAYRATEAFF. CDR3 coding DNA: TGTGCCAGCAGTTTAGCGTATCGGGCCACTGAAGCTTTCTTT.

The chain joins TRBV5-1 to TRBJ2-3; D may be TRBD1 (6 bases). There are 15 residues in the CDR3. Looked up from germline, CDR1 is SGHRS and CDR2 is YFSETQ. Between the trimmed V and J ends, which lost 4 bases and 0 bases, there was a span of 12 bases. The CDR3 loop reads CASSAGTPSTDTQYF. The CDR3, as DNA: TGCGCCAGCAGCGCCGGGACACCTAGCACAGATACGCAGTATTTT. The full variable domain, with the rest looked up from reference TRBV5-1 and TRBJ2-3, is KAGVTQTPRYLIKTRGQQVTLSCSPISGHRSVSWYQQTPGQGLQFLFEYFSETQRNKGNFPGRFSGRQFSNSRSEMNVSTLELGDSALYLCASSAGTPSTDTQYFGPGTRLTVL.

This clonotype has ten or more counts. The chain joins TRBV6-5 to TRBJ1-1; TRBD1 is a possible D gene (6 bases). Germline CDR1 is MNHEY and CDR2 is SVGAGI. This CDR3 is built from 15 residues. The V end was cut by 4 bases, the J end by 3 bases, with 15 bases between. The DNA for the CDR3 is TGTGCCAGCAGTTCCTGGGACACGGGCGACACTGAAGCTTTCTTT. Translated, it gives CASSSWDTGDTEAFF.

This clonotype occurred a few times. The chain carries TRBV28 and TRBJ1-2; 9 bases are a match to TRBD1. The CDR3 length is 18 residues. Germline CDR1 and CDR2: MDHEN and SYDVKM. The junction had 13 bases not matched to a gene; V was cut back by 5 bases and J by 0 bases. DNA of the CDR3: TGTGCCAGCAGTGTATTCGGGACAGGGTCCCTTACTAACTATGGCTACACCTTC. This encodes CASSVFGTGSLTNYGYTF.

This clonotype showed up many times. V is TRBV9 and J is TRBJ2-7; 9 bases match TRBD2. Germline lookup yields CDR1 SGDLS and CDR2 YYNGEE. V shed 0 bases, J shed 4 bases, and the junction held 5 bases outside the gene matches. CDR3 length equals 15 residues. Written as DNA, the CDR3 is TGTGCCAGCAGCGTAGATTGGCTAGCGGGGTACGAGCAGTACTTC. It translates to CASSVDWLAGYEQYF.

CDR3 DNA: TGTGCCAGCAGCATACAGGAGAGCTCCTACAATGAGCAGTTCTTC. Translating it yields CASSIQESSYNEQFF. The chain combines TRBV9 with TRBJ2-1, with D possibly matching TRBD1 (5 bases). From germline, CDR1 is SGDLS and CDR2 YYNGEE. V lost 4 bases to trimming and J lost 0 bases, with 11 bases between them. CDR3 length: 15 amino acids.

This clonotype has just a few counts. The rearrangement uses TRBV5-1 and TRBJ2-5; possibly TRBD2 for D (6 bases). The CDR3 is 15 residues long. With 5 bases removed from V and 4 bases from J, the gap between germline ends came to 18 bases. The germline V gene encodes CDR1 SGHRS and CDR2 YFSETQ. CDR3 protein: CASSRGTMRTETQYF. The CDR3 region has the DNA TGCGCCAGCAGTCGGGGGACGATGCGGACAGAGACCCAGTACTTC.

The V gene is TRBV7-2, the J gene TRBJ2-1, with 7 bases matching TRBD2. The germline gives CDR1 SGHTA, CDR2 FQGNSA. The CDR3 has 15 amino acids. The trim removed 4 bases at V and 9 bases at J, leaving 12 bases unmatched. This CDR3 reads CASSSPSGGGSEQFF. The CDR3 nucleotides are TGTGCCAGCAGCTCCCCTAGCGGTGGGGGGAGTGAGCAGTTCTTC.

The sample holds a few counts of this clonotype. V is TRBV28 and J is TRBJ1-2; D may be TRBD1 (5 bases). V lost 7 bases, J lost 2 bases, and 14 bases lay in between. This CDR3 is 14 amino acids long. Germline V gene sequence: CDR1 MDHEN, CDR2 SYDVKM. Here the CDR3 reads CASTHGDGNYGYTF. The CDR3, as DNA: TGTGCCAGCACCCACGGGGACGGAAACTATGGCTACACCTTC.

The sample holds many counts of this clonotype. The chain carries TRBV10-3 and TRBJ2-7, with D possibly called TRBD1 or TRBD2 (5 bases each). The V end was cut by 0 bases, the J end by 4 bases, with 7 bases between. CDR3 length: 13 amino acids. The V gene's germline CDR1 is ENHRY and CDR2 SYGVKD. Here the CDR3 DNA reads TGTGCCATCAGTGAGTCCGGGGCTTACGAGCAGTACTTC. This codes for CAISESGAYEQYF.